This T cell receptor (beta chain) comes out of a study of T-cell memory formation after mild COVID-19. Study details: Across donors, TCR clusters were largely donor specific.

CDR1 and CDR2 from the germline V gene are SEHNR and FQNEAQ (reference sequence). V gave up 4 bases and J gave up 1 base; unmatched junction bases: 9. This CDR3 is built from 18 residues. TCRdb fed the 5' RACE reads into MiXCR, producing one record per CDR3 protein. The repertoire holds over 60,000 distinct CDR3 sequences, with 16% as singletons. Sequencing input: PBMCs or a T cell subset sorted from them (not recorded which). The chain uses TRBV7-9 and TRBJ2-1; 11 bases are a match to TRBD2. This clonotype originated in an adult woman who had mild COVID-19 (a few samples of this study predate the infection). Cell type and time point are not known. This chain's CDR3 is CASSSTSGITGSYNEQFF. The DNA for the CDR3 is TGTGCCAGCAGCTCGACTAGCGGGATAACCGGGTCCTACAATGAGCAGTTCTTC.